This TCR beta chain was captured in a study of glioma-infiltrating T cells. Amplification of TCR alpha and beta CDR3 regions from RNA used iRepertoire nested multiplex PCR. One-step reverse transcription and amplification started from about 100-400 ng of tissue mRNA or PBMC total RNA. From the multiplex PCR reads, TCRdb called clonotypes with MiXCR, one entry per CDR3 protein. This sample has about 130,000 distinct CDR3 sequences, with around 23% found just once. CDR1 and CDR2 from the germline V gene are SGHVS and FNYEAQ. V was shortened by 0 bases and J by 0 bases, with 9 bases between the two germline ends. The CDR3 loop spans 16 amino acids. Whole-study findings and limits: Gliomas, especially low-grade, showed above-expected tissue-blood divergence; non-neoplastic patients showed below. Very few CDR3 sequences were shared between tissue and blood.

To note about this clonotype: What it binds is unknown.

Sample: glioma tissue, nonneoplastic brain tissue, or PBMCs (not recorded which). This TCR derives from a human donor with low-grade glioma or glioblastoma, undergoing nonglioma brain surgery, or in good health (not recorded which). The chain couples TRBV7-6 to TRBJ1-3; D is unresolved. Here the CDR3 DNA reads TGTGCCAGCAGCTTAGCACCGGCGTACTCTGGAAACACCATATATTTT. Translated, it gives CASSLAPAYSGNTIYF.